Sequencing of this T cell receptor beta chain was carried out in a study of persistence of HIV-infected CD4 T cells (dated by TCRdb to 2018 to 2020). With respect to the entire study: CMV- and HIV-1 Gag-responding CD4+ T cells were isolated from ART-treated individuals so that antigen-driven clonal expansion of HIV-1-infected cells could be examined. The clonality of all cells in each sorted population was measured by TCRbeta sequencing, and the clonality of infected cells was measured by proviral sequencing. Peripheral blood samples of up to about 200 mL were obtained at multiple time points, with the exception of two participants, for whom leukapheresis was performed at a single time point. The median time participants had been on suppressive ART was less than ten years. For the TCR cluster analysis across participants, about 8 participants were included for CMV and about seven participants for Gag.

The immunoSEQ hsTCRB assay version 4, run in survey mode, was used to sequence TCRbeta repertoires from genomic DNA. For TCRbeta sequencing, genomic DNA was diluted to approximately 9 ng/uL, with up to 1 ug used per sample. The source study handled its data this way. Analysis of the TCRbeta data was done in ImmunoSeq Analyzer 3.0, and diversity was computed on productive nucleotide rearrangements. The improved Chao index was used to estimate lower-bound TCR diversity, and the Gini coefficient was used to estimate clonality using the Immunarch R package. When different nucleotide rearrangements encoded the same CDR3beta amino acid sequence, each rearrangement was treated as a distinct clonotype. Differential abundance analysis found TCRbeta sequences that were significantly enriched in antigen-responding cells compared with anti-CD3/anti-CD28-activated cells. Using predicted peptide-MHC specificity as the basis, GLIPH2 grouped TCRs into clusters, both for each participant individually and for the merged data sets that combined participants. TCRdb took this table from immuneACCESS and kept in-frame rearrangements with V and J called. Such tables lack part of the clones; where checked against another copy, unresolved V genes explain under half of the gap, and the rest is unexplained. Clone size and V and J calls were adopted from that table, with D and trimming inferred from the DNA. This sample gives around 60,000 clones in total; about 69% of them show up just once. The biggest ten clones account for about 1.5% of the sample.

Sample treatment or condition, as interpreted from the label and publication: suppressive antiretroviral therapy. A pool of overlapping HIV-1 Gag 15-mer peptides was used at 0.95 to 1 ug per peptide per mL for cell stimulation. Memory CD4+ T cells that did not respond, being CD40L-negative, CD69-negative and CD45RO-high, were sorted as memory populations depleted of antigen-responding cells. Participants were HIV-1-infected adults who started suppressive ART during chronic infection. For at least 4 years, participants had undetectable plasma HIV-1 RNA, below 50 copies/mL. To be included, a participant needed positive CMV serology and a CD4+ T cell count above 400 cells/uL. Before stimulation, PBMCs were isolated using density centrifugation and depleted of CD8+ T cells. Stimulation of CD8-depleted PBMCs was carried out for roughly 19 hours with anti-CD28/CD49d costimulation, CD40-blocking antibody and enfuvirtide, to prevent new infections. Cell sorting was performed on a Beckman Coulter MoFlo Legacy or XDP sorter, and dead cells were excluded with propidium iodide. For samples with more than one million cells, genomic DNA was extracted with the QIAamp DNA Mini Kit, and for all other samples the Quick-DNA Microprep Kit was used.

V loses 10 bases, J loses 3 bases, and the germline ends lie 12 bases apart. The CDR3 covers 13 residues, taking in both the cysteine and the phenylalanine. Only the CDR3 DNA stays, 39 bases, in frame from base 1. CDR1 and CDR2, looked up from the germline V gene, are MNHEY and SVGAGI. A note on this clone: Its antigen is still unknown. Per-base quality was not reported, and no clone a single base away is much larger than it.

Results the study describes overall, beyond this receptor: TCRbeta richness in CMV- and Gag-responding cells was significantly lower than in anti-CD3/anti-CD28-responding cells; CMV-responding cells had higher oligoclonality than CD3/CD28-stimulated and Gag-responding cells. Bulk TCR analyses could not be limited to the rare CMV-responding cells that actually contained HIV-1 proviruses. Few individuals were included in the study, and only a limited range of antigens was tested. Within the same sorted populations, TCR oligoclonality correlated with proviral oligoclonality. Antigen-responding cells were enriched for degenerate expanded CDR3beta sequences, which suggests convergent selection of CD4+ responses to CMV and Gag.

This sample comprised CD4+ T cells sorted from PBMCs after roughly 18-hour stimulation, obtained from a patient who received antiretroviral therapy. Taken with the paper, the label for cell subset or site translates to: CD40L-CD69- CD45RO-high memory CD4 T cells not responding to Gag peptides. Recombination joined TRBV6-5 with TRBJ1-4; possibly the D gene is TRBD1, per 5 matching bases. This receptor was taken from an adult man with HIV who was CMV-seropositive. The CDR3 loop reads CATGGDANEKLFF. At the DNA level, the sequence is TGTGCCACCGGGGGGGACGCTAATGAAAAACTGTTTTTT.